The T cell receptor (beta chain) described here comes from a study of T cells in Graves' hyperthyroidism and ophthalmopathy. Whole-study findings and limits: Stable hyperthyroidism and ophthalmopathy were separated using 13 V-J signatures.

Pregnant or lactating patients were excluded, as were those with uncontrolled infection or other autoimmune disease. The CDR3 is made up of 14 amino acids. V was pared by 3 bases and J by 1 base, with 10 bases between. From germline, CDR1 is DFQATT and CDR2 SNEGSKA (reference sequence). Amplification of TCR beta CDR3 regions used RNA as the template. TCR CDR3 regions were first amplified by RT-PCR with HTBI primers. TCRdb re-analysed the multiplex PCR reads in MiXCR, keeping a single row per CDR3 protein. The sample contains a few hundred thousand distinct CDR3 sequences, roughly 15% of which appear only once. A few counts support this clonotype. What it binds is unknown.

The gene calls are TRBV20-1 and TRBJ2-1; D gene unclear. The receptor was derived from a woman aged 40 to 50 with Graves' ophthalmopathy. The sequenced sample consisted of blood. The CDR3 here is CSASSVCSYNEQFF. DNA of the CDR3: TGCAGTGCTAGCTCAGTTTGTTCCTACAATGAGCAGTTCTTC.